The TCR beta chain under discussion was sequenced for a study of CD8 T cells in Susac syndrome. Reverse transcription used roughly 0.45 to 1 ug RNA and random hexamers. TCRdb independently ran MiXCR on the immunoSEQ multiplex PCR reads; one entry per CDR3 protein. The table shows roughly 180,000 distinct CDR3 sequences, with around 94% occurring only once. The CDR3 runs 17 residues. Unmatched junction bases numbered 10, after V lost 5 bases and J lost 2 bases. Germline CDR1 is SGHTA and CDR2 is FQGNSA. J is TRBJ2-1 and V is TRBV7-2; 9 positions match TRBD2. The receptor comes from a human donor in good health. The specimen sequenced was CD4+ T cells from PBMCs. The CDR3 region has the DNA TGTGCCAGCAGCCAAGGCCTAGCGGGAACGACCTACAATGAGCAGTTCTTC. Its protein product is CASSQGLAGTTYNEQFF.